This T cell receptor (beta chain) was retrieved from a study of CD8+CD57+ T cells in acquired aplastic anemia. Profiles of TCR beta VDJ and CDR3 were generated from a genomic DNA template. TCRdb re-analysed the reads in MiXCR, keeping a single row per CDR3 protein. The repertoire holds 120,000 or so distinct CDR3 sequences, with over 30% as singletons. Germline values: CDR1 KGHDR, CDR2 SFDVKD. The V and J ends lost 12 bases and 4 bases, in that order; junction bases with no gene match: 10. The CDR3 consists of 14 residues. All sequencing subjects had displayed CD8+CD57+ cell expansion on flow cytometry.

The TCR sequence derives from a human donor with aplastic anemia. Sequenced sample: sorted CD4+, CD8+, or CD8+CD57+ T cells (not recorded which) from PBMCs. The chain is built from TRBV24-1 and TRBJ2-7; TRBD2 matches 11 bases. The CDR3 sequence: CASSFSGGVYEQYV. The DNA for the CDR3 is TGTGCCTCCTCCTTTAGCGGGGGGGTATACGAGCAGTACGTC.